What follows is one TCR beta chain and its context. This specimen belongs to a study of long-term antiretroviral therapy in people with HIV. Assay version v3.0 of immunoSEQ was used, and it was run at survey level. Clones were read by immunoSEQ multiplex PCR, and TCRdb kept only the in-frame ones, dropping some. Of some 16,000 clones listed, roughly 90% are singletons. V gave up 4 bases and J gave up 6 bases, with 10 bases separating them. Germline values: CDR1 PRHDT, CDR2 FYEKMQ (reference sequence). This CDR3 comprises 12 residues. This clonotype was obtained from a man in his fifties or sixties with HIV. The source was unsorted PBMCs, collected 0.7 years before starting antiretroviral therapy. The rearrangement uses TRBV13 and TRBJ2-7; D gene uncertain. This chain's CDR3 is CASSSAWGEQYF. The CDR3 nucleotides are TGTGCCAGCAGCTCGGCTTGGGGCGAGCAGTACTTC.